The 27 T cell receptor beta chains in this list originate from one sample, sequenced in a study of blood T cell repertoires in COVID-19. Only in-frame clones appear in the TCRdb table, and some are missing; sequencing was by immunoSEQ multiplex PCR. The sample includes roughly 190,000 clones, about four fifths of them seen just once. The source material was PBMCs or T cells enriched from blood (not recorded which). These receptors came from a man aged 35 to 55 who had recovered from COVID-19.

The V and J genes are TRBV29-1 and TRBJ1-2; TRBD1 aligns across 9 bases. The CDR3 totals 16 residues. Per germline, CDR1 SQVTM and CDR2 ANQGSEA. V was clipped by 1 base and J by 2 bases; unmatched bases: 8. In nucleotides, the CDR3 is TGCAGCGTTGAAGGAGGGACAGGGATTCTCAACTATGGCTACACCTTC. It translates to CSVEGGTGILNYGYTF. The variable domain in full, with the rest retrieved from reference TRBV29-1 and TRBJ1-2, is SAVISQKPSRDICQRGTSLTIQCQVDSQVTMMFWYRQQPGQSLTLIATANQGSEATYESGFVIDKFPISRPNLTFSTLTVSNMSPEDSSIYLCSVEGGTGILNYGYTFGSGTRLTVV.

The rearrangement joins TRBV30 to TRBJ2-7; D gene ambiguous. This CDR3 region has 12 residues. V was cut by 2 bases and J by 5 bases, with 10 bases left in between. Germline values: CDR1 GTSNPN, CDR2 SVGIG (reference sequence). CDR3 loop: CAWSPSPDEQYF. The CDR3 nucleotides read TGTGCCTGGAGTCCTTCCCCAGACGAGCAGTACTTC.

The V gene is TRBV3-1 (or the pseudogene TRBV3-2), the J gene TRBJ2-5; 8 bases align to TRBD2. Germline V lookup: CDR1 LGHDT, CDR2 YNNKEL (reference sequence). The CDR3 extends over 15 amino acids. The V segment lost 5 bases and the J segment 1 base; nucleotides outside the gene matches: 6. The DNA for the CDR3 is TGTGCCAGCAGCTCACTAGCGGAACCCCAAGAGACCCAGTACTTC. Its protein product is CASSSLAEPQETQYF.

The chain couples TRBV15 to TRBJ2-7, with 7 nucleotides matching TRBD2. Germline V lookup: CDR1 LNHNV, CDR2 YYDKDF (reference sequence). The ends lost 1 base at V and 5 bases at J; junction bases unmatched: 5. The CDR3 has 14 residues. The CDR3 spells CATSRGGSGHEQYF. The CDR3 DNA sequence: TGTGCCACCAGCAGAGGCGGGAGTGGCCACGAGCAGTACTTC. Filled out from reference TRBV15 and TRBJ2-7, the complete variable domain reads DAMVIQNPRYQVTQFGKPVTLSCSQTLNHNVMYWYQQKSSQAPKLLFHYYDKDFNNEADTPDNFQSRRPNTSFCFLDIRSPGLGDTAMYLCATSRGGSGHEQYFGPGTRLTVT.

V gene TRBV5-1 combines with J gene TRBJ1-1; the D is unclear. Germline CDR1 and CDR2: SGHRS and YFSETQ. This CDR3 spans 15 amino acids. The germline V and J ends were trimmed by 0 bases and 1 base, with 10 bases remaining between them. For the CDR3, the DNA is TGCGCCAGCAGCTTGGTGCTGGAGGGGAACACTGAAGCTTTCTTT. This codes for CASSLVLEGNTEAFF.

CDR3 sequence reads: CASSSPGTSSHEQYV. As DNA, the CDR3 is TGTGCCAGCAGCTCCCCTGGGACTAGTTCTCACGAGCAGTACGTC. The chain couples TRBV5-8 to TRBJ2-7; 8 nucleotides align to TRBD2. Germline V gives CDR1 SGHTS, CDR2 YDEGEE. After removal of 3 bases from V and 5 bases from J, the junction contained 10 bases not matched to a gene. The CDR3 extends over 15 amino acids.

V usage is TRBV29-1 and J usage is TRBJ2-2, with TRBD1 matching 8 bases. V shed 8 bases and J 1 base; nucleotides not matched to a gene: 9. Looked up from germline, CDR1 is SQVTM and CDR2 is ANQGSEA. The CDR3 length is 15 residues. This CDR3 is CSIRAGTGNTGELFF. In DNA, the CDR3 is TGCAGCATCAGAGCCGGGACAGGGAACACCGGGGAGCTGTTTTTT.

The V and J genes are TRBV9 and TRBJ2-1; D call uncertain. V was shortened by 3 bases and J by 0 bases, with 7 bases between the two germline ends. This CDR3 comprises 14 residues. Per the germline V gene, CDR1 is SGDLS and CDR2 is YYNGEE. In DNA form, the CDR3 reads TGTGCCAGCAGCGGCTCTAGCTCCTACAATGAGCAGTTCTTC. Translation: CASSGSSSYNEQFF.

This chain uses TRBV11-2 with TRBJ2-3, with D hard to call. The V gene lost 2 bases and the J gene lost 4 bases, with 13 bases spanning the gap. This CDR3 region has 15 residues. CDR1 is SGHAT, CDR2 FQNNGV, per germline. Here the CDR3 reads CASSLNSMGSDTQYF. The CDR3 DNA is TGTGCCAGCAGCTTAAATAGCATGGGTTCAGATACGCAGTATTTT.

This clone was picked up one time. The chain carries TRBV28 and TRBJ2-7; D uncertain. The ends were cut back, 2 bases at V and 0 bases at J, with 8 bases in the middle. Germline-derived CDR1 and CDR2 are MDHEN and SYDVKM. The CDR3 spans 14 residues. CDR3 sequence (DNA): TGTGCCAGCAGTTTAATCCAGGACTCCTACGAGCAGTACTTC. This encodes CASSLIQDSYEQYF.

The rearrangement links TRBV9 to TRBJ2-7; the match to TRBD1 covers 7 bases. Germline CDR1 is SGDLS and CDR2 is YYNGEE. The CDR3 has 13 residues. J lost 3 bases, V lost 3 bases, and 3 bases had no gene match. CDR3 amino acids: CASSAGQVYEQYV. Written as DNA, the CDR3 is TGTGCCAGCAGCGCCGGACAGGTCTACGAGCAGTACGTC.

This clone turned up a few times. This chain uses TRBV5-4 with TRBJ2-2; 10 nucleotides match TRBD1. There are 15 residues in the CDR3. The J segment lost 4 bases and the V segment lost 4 bases, leaving 4 bases of the junction unmatched. In germline, CDR1 is SGHNT, CDR2 YYREEE (reference sequence). This chain's CDR3 is CASSDRGRSTGELFF. CDR3 sequence (DNA): TGTGCCAGCAGCGACAGGGGGCGCAGCACCGGGGAGCTGTTTTTT.

This chain links TRBV28 with TRBJ2-3; 7 nucleotides agree with TRBD2. The CDR3 is made up of 17 amino acids. Germline-derived CDR1 and CDR2 are MDHEN and SYDVKM. With V trimmed by 5 bases and J by 0 bases, 11 bases remained unmatched. The CDR3 DNA is TGTGCCAGCAGTCCTACAAGCGGGGCGTATAGCACAGATACGCAGTATTTT. Protein sequence: CASSPTSGAYSTDTQYF. Variable domain in full (rest from reference TRBV28 and TRBJ2-3): DVKVTQSSRYLVKRTGEKVFLECVQDMDHENMFWYRQDPGLGLRLIYFSYDVKMKEKGDIPEGYSVSREKKERFSLILESASTNQTSMYLCASSPTSGAYSTDTQYFGPGTRLTVL.

The V gene is TRBV6-6, the J gene TRBJ2-1, with TRBD2 identical over 13 bases. J was trimmed by 4 bases and V by 8 bases; bases with no gene match: 5. Germline-derived CDR1 and CDR2 are MNHNY and SVGAGI (reference sequence). The CDR3 covers 15 residues. The CDR3 coding sequence is TGTGCCAGCGGCCGACTAGCGGGAGGATACAATGAGCAGTTCTTC. This translates into CASGRLAGGYNEQFF.

The V call is TRBV9, the J call TRBJ1-5; D remains ambiguous. The germline V gene has CDR1 SGDLS and CDR2 YYNGEE. Between the trimmed V and J ends, which lost 4 bases and 5 bases, there was a span of 16 bases. The CDR3 has 15 residues. CDR3 protein: CASSLTAALHQPQHF. As DNA, the CDR3 is TGTGCCAGCAGCTTAACCGCCGCCCTACATCAGCCCCAGCATTTT.

This chain uses TRBV4-3 with TRBJ2-1; tentative D call: TRBD2 (5 bases). Between the trimmed V and J ends, which lost 0 bases and 10 bases, there was a span of 16 bases. Germline CDR1 reads LGHNA; CDR2 reads YSLEER. The CDR3 runs to 15 residues. The CDR3 coding sequence is TGCGCCAGCAGCCAAGAAGAAGGTCGAGGGCGGGAGCAGTTCTTC. This gives the protein CASSQEEGRGREQFF.

The J gene is TRBJ1-1, the V gene TRBV10-3; D is unresolved. V lost 8 bases and J lost 0, with 10 bases in between. Germline CDR1 reads ENHRY; CDR2 reads SYGVKD. CDR3 length equals 13 residues. CDR3 sequence: CAIADSLNTEAFF. CDR3 coding DNA: TGTGCCATCGCCGACTCCCTGAACACTGAAGCTTTCTTT.

The V call is TRBV6-1, the J call TRBJ1-5; unclear D gene. Germline V gives CDR1 MNHNS, CDR2 SASEGT. Trimming cost V 4 bases and J 3 bases, with 16 bases left between them. This CDR3 comprises 16 residues. The CDR3: CASSASSGADNQPQHF. The CDR3 nucleotides read TGTGCCAGCAGTGCCTCATCGGGAGCGGACAATCAGCCCCAGCATTTT.

In this sample, this clone turned up a few times. Additional DNA sequences in this sample encode the identical CDR3. The chain combines TRBV5-1 with TRBJ1-1; D may be TRBD1 (6 bases). From germline, CDR1 is SGHRS and CDR2 YFSETQ. The CDR3 runs 13 residues. V was pared by 4 bases and J by 1 base, with 8 bases between. CDR3 sequence (DNA): TGCGCCAGCAGCCTGACAGGGAACACTGAAGCTTTCTTT. Its translation is CASSLTGNTEAFF.

The rearrangement uses TRBV5-6 and TRBJ1-4, with TRBD1 as a possible D gene (5 bases). Trimming stripped 4 bases from V and 8 bases from J, with 12 bases between. CDR1 and CDR2 (germline): SGHDT, YYEEEE. The CDR3 has 13 residues. The CDR3, as DNA: TGTGCCAGCAGCGAGGGAGGGGTGGAAAAACTGTTTTTT. This codes for CASSEGGVEKLFF.

The rearrangement uses TRBV5-1 and TRBJ2-2; 9 bases agree with TRBD2. CDR3 size: 15 residues. Trimming removed 3 bases from V and 7 bases from J; junction bases left unmatched: 7. CDR1 SGHRS and CDR2 YFSETQ come from the germline V gene. The CDR3 nucleotides read TGCGCCAGCAGCTATGGGACTAGCCGGGTCGGGGAGCTGTTTTTT. This translates into CASSYGTSRVGELFF.

The rearrangement links TRBV5-4 to TRBJ2-1, with 10 bases aligning to TRBD1. The germline CDR1 and CDR2 sequences are SGHNT and YYREEE (reference sequence). The CDR3 has 15 residues. The V and J ends lost 4 bases and 6 bases, in that order; junction bases with no gene match: 7. The CDR3 region has the DNA TGTGCCAGCAGCCCGGGACAGGGGAGTTTCAATGAGCAGTTCTTC. This sequence encodes CASSPGQGSFNEQFF.

A word on this clone: One base away lies a much larger clone, so this may be a sequencing read error. Other nucleotide sequences from this sample produce the same CDR3. The chain employs TRBV9 and TRBJ2-7; 7 positions agree with TRBD2. Trimming took 3 bases from V and 0 from J; bases not matched to a gene: 6. Germline V lookup: CDR1 SGDLS, CDR2 YYNGEE. The CDR3 covers 15 residues. The CDR3 DNA sequence: TGTGCCAGCAGCGCGGGGGGAGAGAGCTCCTACGAGCAGTACTTC. Its translation: CASSAGGESSYEQYF.

The genes are TRBV2 and TRBJ2-5, with D possibly being TRBD2 (6 bases). V was shortened by 4 bases and J by 1 base, with 10 bases between the two germline ends. The germline V gene has CDR1 SNHLY and CDR2 FYNNEI. The CDR3 length is 14 residues. CDR3 DNA sequence: TGTGCCAGCAGTGTTCTAGCGCCCCAAGAGACCCAGTACTTC. It yields the protein CASSVLAPQETQYF. Full variable domain (missing parts from reference TRBV2 and TRBJ2-5): EPEVTQTPSHQVTQMGQEVILRCVPISNHLYFYWYRQILGQKVEFLVSFYNNEISEKSEIFDDQFSVERPDGSNFTLKIRSTKLEDSAMYFCASSVLAPQETQYFGPGTRLLVL.

The chain employs TRBV14 and TRBJ2-3; 7 bases map to TRBD1. Trimming removed 0 bases from V and 1 base from J; junction bases left unmatched: 1. This CDR3 region has 15 residues. CDR1 and CDR2 (germline): SGHDN, FVKESK. CDR3 in DNA: TGTGCCAGCAGCCAAGACCAGGGGGGCACAGATACGCAGTATTTT. Amino acids: CASSQDQGGTDTQYF.

The chain carries TRBV21-1 and TRBJ2-5; TRBD2, as called in the table, went unchecked against the DNA. TRBV21-1 counts as a pseudogene. The CDR3 totals 18 residues. As DNA, the CDR3 is TGTGCCAGCAGCAAAGTTCGGGTAGGTAGCGGAGAACAAGAGACCCAGTACTTC. It translates to CASSKVRVGSGEQETQYF.

The chain employs TRBV5-1 and TRBJ2-7, with TRBD2 as a possible D gene (8 bases). The CDR3 is made up of 15 amino acids. Germline V CDR1 and CDR2: SGHRS, YFSETQ. The V end lost 4 bases, the J end lost 2 bases, and 16 bases lay between the germline ends. This CDR3 reads CASSPGGTETYEQYF. CDR3 coding DNA: TGCGCCAGCAGCCCGGGGGGGACAGAGACCTACGAGCAGTACTTC. The full variable domain, completed using reference TRBV5-1 and TRBJ2-7, is KAGVTQTPRYLIKTRGQQVTLSCSPISGHRSVSWYQQTPGQGLQFLFEYFSETQRNKGNFPGRFSGRQFSNSRSEMNVSTLELGDSALYLCASSPGGTETYEQYFGPGTRLTVT.